This T cell receptor beta chain was documented in a study of blood T cells in healthy people across ages. About the research overall: In model experiments, template switching was able to capture about one barcoded beta molecule for every two T cells that were present.

V was shortened by 2 bases and J by 1 base, with 10 bases between the two germline ends. CDR3 size: 14 residues. Germline-derived CDR1 and CDR2 are SGHRS and YFSETQ. This clonotype was counted only a few times. Total RNA, at least 5.5 micrograms per sample, was extracted from PBMCs. For the second PCR, which ran for about 6 to 12 cycles, a sample-barcoded 5' primer and a J-beta primer mix were used. The template-switch adaptor was a 5' adaptor with 12 random nucleotides. It tagged each cDNA molecule. TCRdb reprocessed the 5' RACE reads with MiXCR, giving one entry per CDR3 protein. This sample yields hundreds of thousands of distinct CDR3 sequences, of which roughly 20% are seen a single time; about 3.6% belongs to the top ten.

The chain has TRBV5-1 and TRBJ2-7; no clear D. The source material was blood. This TCR was recovered from a man between 65 and 85 years old in good health. This chain's CDR3 is CASSLDTDSYEQYF. The CDR3 nucleotides read TGCGCCAGCAGCTTAGATACAGATTCCTACGAGCAGTACTTC.